This T cell receptor (beta chain) was retrieved from a study of identical twins. The CDR3 sequence is 12 residues long. The V end was cut by 1 base, the J end by 11 bases, with 9 bases between. At least ten counts were recorded for this clonotype. As yet, its antigen is unknown. Unique molecular identifiers were present on the cDNA, which also gained a universal primer site by template switching. Each CDR3 protein gets one entry after TCRdb re-called the 5' RACE reads with MiXCR. In the table there are roughly 700,000 distinct CDR3 sequences, roughly 8% of which are singletons. Overall study findings and caveats: In zero-insertion analyses, partial confounding could arise from invariant MAIT and iNKT cells.

These same data were also listed under a study on yellow fever vaccine responses in identical twins.

The sequence was obtained from a woman younger than 35 in good health. The chain is built from TRBV12-3 or TRBV12-4 and TRBJ1-5, with no clear D. The sequenced sample was PBMCs. The CDR3 DNA sequence: TGTGCCAGCAGTTTAGTGGGGTCAGCCCAGCATTTT. This gives the protein CASSLVGSAQHF.